The source of this TCR beta chain is a study of T cell responses to AZD1222 COVID-19 vaccine. This table comes from immunoSEQ multiplex PCR, and its TCRdb copy is limited to in-frame clones, with some not included. The sample shows roughly 140,000 clones, roughly 92% of them seen only once. Specimen: peripheral blood, collected on day 0 of AZD1222 vaccination. The source is an adult in good health.

The CDR3 DNA sequence: TGTGCCAGCAGCTTATTGGGCAGGGGTAATTCACCCCTCCACTTT. Residues: CASSLLGRGNSPLHF. The rearrangement links TRBV7-3 to TRBJ1-6, with a weak D call TRBD1 (6 bases). CDR1 is SGHTA and CDR2 is FQGTGA in the germline V gene. CDR3 length: 15 residues. Trimming removed 2 bases at V and 6 bases at J, with 11 bases between.